This T cell receptor (beta chain) was captured in a study of T cell responses to AZD1222 COVID-19 vaccine. Study results and caveats: Spike regions recognized by vaccine-associated CD4 TCRs spanned the protein, led by 160-218 and 743-854. Nearly half of the spike-specific TCRs reportedly recognize variant regions that carry no mutations.

Trimming took 7 bases from V and 8 from J, leaving 15 bases between them. Germline-derived CDR1 and CDR2 are SNHLY and FYNNEI. The CDR3 sequence is 13 residues long. Concerning this clone itself: Its antigen remains unknown.

Repertoires were generated with immunoSEQ multiplex PCR, while TCRdb's copy carries only in-frame clones and drops some. The sample yields 95,000 to 100,000 clones, more than 85% seen once. This chain connects TRBV2 to TRBJ1-5; the D is unclear. The specimen comprised peripheral blood, sampled on day 0 of AZD1222 vaccination. This sequence was found in an adult in good health. The CDR3 nucleotides are TGTGCCAGCAAGGTTACTTTCCTTAAGCCCCAGCATTTT. This gives the protein CASKVTFLKPQHF.